These 7 T cell receptor beta chains originate from one sample sequenced in a study of blood T cell repertoires in COVID-19. Clones were sequenced by immunoSEQ multiplex PCR, and TCRdb holds only the in-frame ones, with some missing. The sample carries 300,000 to 350,000 clones, approximately 83% recorded once. The sequenced material came from PBMCs or T cells enriched from blood (not recorded which). These receptors originate from a young man who had recovered from COVID-19.

The V and J genes are TRBV4-3 and TRBJ1-4, with TRBD1 matching 9 bases. In germline, CDR1 is LGHNA, CDR2 YSLEER. Trimming at V came to 6 bases and at J to 8 bases, leaving 13 bases not matched to a gene. The CDR3 is made up of 16 amino acids. The chain's CDR3 is CASSLDTGTGREKLFF. The CDR3 DNA sequence: TGCGCCAGCAGTCTCGATACCGGGACAGGGCGCGAAAAACTGTTTTTT.

The chain recombines TRBV30 with TRBJ1-6; no clear D gene. V lost 0 bases, J lost 8 bases, and 5 bases lay in between. Germline V gene lookup returns CDR1 GTSNPN and CDR2 SVGIG (reference sequence). This CDR3 spans 12 amino acids. Here the CDR3 reads CAWSVVHSPLHF. Here the CDR3 DNA reads TGTGCCTGGAGTGTCGTCCATTCACCCCTCCACTTT. Based on the CDR3 plus reference TRBV30 and TRBJ1-6, the full variable domain is SQTIHQWPATLVQPVGSPLSLECTVEGTSNPNLYWYRQAAGRGLQLLFYSVGIGQISSEVPQNLSASRPQDRQFILSSKKLLLSDSGFYLCAWSVVHSPLHFGNGTRLTVT.

V and J are TRBV11-2 and TRBJ1-2, with 9 bases identical to TRBD1. This CDR3 contains 15 residues. CDR1 SGHAT and CDR2 FQNNGV come from the germline V gene. Trimming at V came to 5 bases and at J to 3 bases, leaving 7 bases not matched to a gene. The CDR3 DNA follows: TGTGCCAGCAGCCTGACAGGGGGAGGGGACTATGGCTACACCTTC. Its protein product is CASSLTGGGDYGYTF.

As for this clone: One junction end disagrees with the germline gene, perhaps due to a read error. The chain is built from TRBV19 and TRBJ1-4; maybe TRBD1 (6 bases). CDR1 is LNHDA, CDR2 SQIVND, per germline (reference sequence). The CDR3 loop spans 13 amino acids. This chain's CDR3 is CASSITPRSGALF. CDR3 DNA: TGTGCCAGTAGTATAACCCCCCGTTCAGGGGCCCTTTTT.

The V gene is TRBV3-1 (or the pseudogene TRBV3-2), the J gene TRBJ1-2, with 8 bases lining up with TRBD1. The CDR3 covers 15 residues. Germline CDR1 and CDR2: LGHDT and YNNKEL (reference sequence). The ends lost 3 bases at V and 4 bases at J; junction bases unmatched: 7. CDR3 in DNA: TGTGCCAGCAGCCATTCACTTGGACAGGGCTATGGCTACACCTTC. This translates into CASSHSLGQGYGYTF.

V is TRBV11-2 and J is TRBJ1-1; D perhaps matches TRBD1 (6 bases). The V gene lost 5 bases and the J gene lost 1 base, with 17 bases spanning the gap. Germline CDR1 is SGHAT and CDR2 is FQNNGV. The CDR3 has 16 amino acids. CDR3 sequence: CASSRPNRAPNTEAFF. The CDR3 DNA reads as TGTGCCAGCAGCAGACCGAACAGGGCCCCGAACACTGAAGCTTTCTTT.

V usage is TRBV3-1 (or the pseudogene TRBV3-2) and J usage is TRBJ1-5; D is undetermined. V lost 0 bases, J lost 4 bases, and 7 bases lay in between. CDR3 size: 14 residues. The V gene's germline CDR1 is LGHDT and CDR2 YNNKEL (reference sequence). This CDR3 reads CASSQEPGNQPQHF. The CDR3 DNA reads as TGTGCCAGCAGCCAAGAACCGGGTAATCAGCCCCAGCATTTT.